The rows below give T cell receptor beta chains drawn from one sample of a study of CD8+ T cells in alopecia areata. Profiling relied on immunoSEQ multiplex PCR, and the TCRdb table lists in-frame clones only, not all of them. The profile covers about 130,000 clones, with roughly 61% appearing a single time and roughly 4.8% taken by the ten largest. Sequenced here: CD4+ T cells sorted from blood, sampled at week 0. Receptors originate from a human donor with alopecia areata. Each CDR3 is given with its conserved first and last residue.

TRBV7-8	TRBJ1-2	CASSLRAEGYTF
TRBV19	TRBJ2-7	CASSMSQGTYEQYF
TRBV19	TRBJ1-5	CASSRDSYSNQPQHF
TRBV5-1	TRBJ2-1	CASSPTSTSYNEQFF
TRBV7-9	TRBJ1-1	CASSVKNTEAFF
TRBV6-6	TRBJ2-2	CASSGRQAGELFF
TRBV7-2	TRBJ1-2	CASSFGQGKNYGYTF
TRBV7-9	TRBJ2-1	CASSLARQGSDEQFF
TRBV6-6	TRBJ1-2	CASSYEITGEHGYTF
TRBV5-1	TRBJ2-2	CASSLNSANTGELFF
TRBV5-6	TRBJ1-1	CASSLGTGTGNTEAFF
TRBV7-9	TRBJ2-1	CASSVTSDEQFF
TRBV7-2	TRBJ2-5	CASSLRGLQETQYF
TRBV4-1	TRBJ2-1	CASSQDWGASGSSYNEQFF
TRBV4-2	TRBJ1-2	CASSQERSHRGDYGYTF
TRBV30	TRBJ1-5	CAWSVTSGSQPQHF
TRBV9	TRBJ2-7	CASSVGVSETYEQYF
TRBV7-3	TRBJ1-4	CASSLNGRGVNEKLFF
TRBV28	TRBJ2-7	CASSYGGGEQYF
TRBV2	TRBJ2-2	CASSEQGPRNTGELFF
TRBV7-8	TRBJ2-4	CASSLQNGRIQYF
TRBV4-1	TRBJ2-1	CASSQKAGGQERNEQFF
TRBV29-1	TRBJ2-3	CSVEFSGRDTDTQYF
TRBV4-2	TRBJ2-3	CASSRTSGTSTDTQYF
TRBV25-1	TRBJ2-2	CASSGTLTNTGELFF
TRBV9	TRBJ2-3	CASSVASFGADTQYF
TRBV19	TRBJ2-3	CASSTASGSADTQYF
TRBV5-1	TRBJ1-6	CASSYPDSANSPLHF
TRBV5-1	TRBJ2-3	CASSPGVGAQIPTDTQYF
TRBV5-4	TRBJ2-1	CASSLVYHNEQFF